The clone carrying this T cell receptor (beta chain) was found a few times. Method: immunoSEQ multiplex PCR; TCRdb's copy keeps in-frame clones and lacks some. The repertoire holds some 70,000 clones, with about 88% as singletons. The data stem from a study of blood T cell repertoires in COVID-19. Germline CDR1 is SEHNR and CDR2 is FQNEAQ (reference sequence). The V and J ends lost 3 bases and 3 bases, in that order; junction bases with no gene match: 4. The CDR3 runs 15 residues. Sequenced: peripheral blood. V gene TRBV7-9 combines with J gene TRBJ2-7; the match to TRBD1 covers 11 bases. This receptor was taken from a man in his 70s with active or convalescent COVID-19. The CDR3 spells CASSFSGTGGYEQYF. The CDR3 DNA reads TGTGCCAGCAGCTTCTCCGGGACAGGGGGCTACGAGCAGTACTTC.